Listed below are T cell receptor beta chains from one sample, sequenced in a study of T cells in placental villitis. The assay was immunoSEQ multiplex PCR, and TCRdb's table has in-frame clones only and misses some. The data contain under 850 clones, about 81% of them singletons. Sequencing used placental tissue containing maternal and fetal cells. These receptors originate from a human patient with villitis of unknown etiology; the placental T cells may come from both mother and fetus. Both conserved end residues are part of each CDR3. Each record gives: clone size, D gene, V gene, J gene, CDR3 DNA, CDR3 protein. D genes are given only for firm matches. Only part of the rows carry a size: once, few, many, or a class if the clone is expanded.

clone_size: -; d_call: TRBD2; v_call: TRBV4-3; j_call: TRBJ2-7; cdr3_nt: TGCGCCAGCAGCCTTCAAGCGGGGGGACCCTACGAGCAGTACTTC; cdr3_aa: CASSLQAGGPYEQYF
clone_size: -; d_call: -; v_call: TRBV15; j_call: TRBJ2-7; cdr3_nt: TGTGCCACCAGCAGAGCCGCTTTGCTTGAGGAGCAGTACTTC; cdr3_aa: CATSRAALLEEQYF
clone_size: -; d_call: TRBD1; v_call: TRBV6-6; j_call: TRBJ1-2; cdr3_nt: TGTGCCAGCAGTTACTCCGGACAGGAATATGGCTACACCTTC; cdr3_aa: CASSYSGQEYGYTF
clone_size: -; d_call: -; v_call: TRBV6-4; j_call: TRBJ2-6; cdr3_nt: TGTGCCAGCAGTGACTCCACGGGGGGCTCTGGGGCCAACGTCCTGATTTTC; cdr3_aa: CASSDSTGGSGANVLIF
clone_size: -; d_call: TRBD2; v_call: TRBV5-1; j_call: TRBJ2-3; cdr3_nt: TGCGCCAGCAGCTTGGCCGGGACTAACGGCACAGATACGCAGTATTTT; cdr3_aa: CASSLAGTNGTDTQYF
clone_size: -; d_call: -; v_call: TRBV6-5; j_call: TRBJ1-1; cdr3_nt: TGTGCCAGCAGTTGGGGTGGTCAGAACACTGAAGCTTTCTTT; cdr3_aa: CASSWGGQNTEAFF
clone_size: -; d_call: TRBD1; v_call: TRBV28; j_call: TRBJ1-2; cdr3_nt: TGTGCCAGCACCCCGGGACAGGGCTATGGCTACACCTTC; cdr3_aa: CASTPGQGYGYTF
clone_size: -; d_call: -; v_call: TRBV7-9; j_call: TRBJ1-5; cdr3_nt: TGTGCCAGCAGCTCCGCAGGGGCCGGTCAGCCCCAGCATTTT; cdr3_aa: CASSSAGAGQPQHF
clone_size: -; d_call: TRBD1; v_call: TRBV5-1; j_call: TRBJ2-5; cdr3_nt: TGCGCCAGCAGCGATGGACAGGGGGCAGGGGAGACCCAGTACTTC; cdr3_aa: CASSDGQGAGETQYF
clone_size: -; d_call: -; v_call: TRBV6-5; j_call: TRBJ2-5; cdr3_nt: TGTGCCAGCAGTTACTCGGGCAGCCAAGAGACCCAGTACTTC; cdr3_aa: CASSYSGSQETQYF
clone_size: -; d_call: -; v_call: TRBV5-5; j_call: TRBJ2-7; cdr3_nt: TGTGCCAGCAGCTTGGCGAGGGCGGCCTACGAGCAGTACTTC; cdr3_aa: CASSLARAAYEQYF
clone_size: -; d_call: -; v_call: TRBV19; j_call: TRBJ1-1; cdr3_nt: TGTGCCAGTAGTATTCGGAGGGCGGAGACTGAAGCTTTCTTT; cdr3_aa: CASSIRRAETEAFF
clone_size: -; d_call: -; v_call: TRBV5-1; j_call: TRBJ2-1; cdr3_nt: TGCGCCAGCAGCTTGGGTTCACTAGAGCAGTTCTTC; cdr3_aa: CASSLGSLEQFF
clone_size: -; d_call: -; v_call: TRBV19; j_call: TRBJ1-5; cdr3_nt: TGTGCCAGTAGTCAGGGTAGCAATCAGCCCCAGCATTTT; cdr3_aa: CASSQGSNQPQHF
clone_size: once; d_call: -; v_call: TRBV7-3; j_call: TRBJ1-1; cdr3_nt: TGTGCCAGCAGCTTAACGGGGGCGAGCACTGAAGCTTTCTTT; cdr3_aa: CASSLTGASTEAFF
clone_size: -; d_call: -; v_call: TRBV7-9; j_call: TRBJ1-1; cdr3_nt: TGTGCCAGCAGCTTACCAGGCAGGGGTAACACTGAAGCTTTCTTT; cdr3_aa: CASSLPGRGNTEAFF
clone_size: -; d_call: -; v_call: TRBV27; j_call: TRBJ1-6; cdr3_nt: TGTGCCAGCAGTGAGCGAGGAGCCTCCTATAATTCACCCCTCCACTTT; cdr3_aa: CASSERGASYNSPLHF
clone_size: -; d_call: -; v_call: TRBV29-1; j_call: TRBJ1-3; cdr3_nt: TGCAGCGTGTGGGCCGACTCTGGAAACACCATATATTTT; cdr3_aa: CSVWADSGNTIYF
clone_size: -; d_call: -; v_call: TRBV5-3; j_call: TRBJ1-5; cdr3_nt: TGTGCCAGAAGCTCGACGGGGCTGGGGGGCTTCGGCAATCAGCCCCAGCATTTT; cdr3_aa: CARSSTGLGGFGNQPQHF
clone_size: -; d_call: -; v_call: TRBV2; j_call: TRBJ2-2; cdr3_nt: TGTGCCTGTATAAAGAATACCGGGGAGCTGTTTTTT; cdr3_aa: CACIKNTGELFF